This TCR beta chain was sequenced during a study of T cell clonality in common variable immunodeficiency. Study-wide points: Common variable immunodeficiency TCR beta sequences reportedly had fewer deletions and N-nucleotide insertions. Compared with controls, CVID subjects had fewer shared TCRbeta clones.

This clone was picked up many times. The antigen is not known. Equal genomic DNA amounts from CVID and control samples were sequenced. Assay used: immunoSEQ multiplex PCR; TCRdb lists only in-frame clones, some missing. Singletons are absent from the sample, which has 30,000 to 40,000 clones. The sequence was collected from a person between 18 and 75 years old in good health. The specimen sequenced was peripheral blood mononuclear cells.

Partial CDR3 DNA: TGCAGTGCTAGAGACCGGGACAGGGGGTACTACGAG. It is translated as CSARDRDRGYYE. The full CDR3 protein reads CSARDRDRGYYEQYF. The chain couples TRBV20-1 to TRBJ2-7, with TRBD1 matching 11 bases. Coverage ceases 3 residues before the CDR3 finishes, and the germline J gene fills in the end. This CDR3 has 15 residues. J lost 3 bases, V lost 0 bases, and 4 bases had no gene match. Per germline, CDR1 DFQATT and CDR2 SNEGSKA (reference sequence).